This TCR beta chain originates from a study of T cell repertoires in cytomegalovirus infection. Each CDR3 protein is one row after TCRdb ran MiXCR on the reads. Among about 300,000 distinct CDR3 sequences listed, roughly 26% were seen once. V lost 0 bases and J lost 5; bases outside the gene matches: 8. Per the germline V gene, CDR1 is SGHTA and CDR2 is FQGNSA. The CDR3 covers 18 residues. The chain links TRBV7-2 to TRBJ1-5; 12 nucleotides line up with TRBD1. The receptor was derived from a human donor in good health (CMV status not recorded). Some clones in this sample may be carry-over from other donors' samples. The sample taken for sequencing was PBMCs. The DNA for the CDR3 is TGTGCCAGCAGCTTAGCAGGGACAGGGGGCTCCTTTGATCAGCCCCAGCATTTT. Amino acid sequence: CASSLAGTGGSFDQPQHF.